This T cell receptor (beta chain) was obtained from a study of spatial heterogeneity in lung cancer. Study summary: The study consistently detected more beta-chain than alpha-chain sequences.

The time point here: sample taken at primary tumor resection. The donors comprised some 70 untreated early-stage non-small cell lung cancer patients. Without sorting, whole RNA was sequenced from tumor, nontumor lung or frozen PBMC. This clonotype was seen ten or more times. Antigen unknown. CDR1 and CDR2 from the germline V gene are SGHDN and FVKESK. This CDR3 spans 14 amino acids. Trimming removed 4 bases from V and 2 bases from J; junction bases left unmatched: 3. TCRdb re-derived calls from the 5' RACE reads in MiXCR, one entry per CDR3 protein. The sample has 20,000 to 25,000 distinct CDR3 sequences; 8.8% are singletons. Whole-study findings and limits: Tumoral mutation counts were tracked by counts of expanded intratumoral alpha and beta TCRs. Approximate estimated coverage of tumor T cells amounted to 7% for alpha and approximately 12% for beta chains.

V and J are TRBV14 and TRBJ2-5; 8 nucleotides agree with TRBD1. The receptor's source is a male donor with early-stage non-small cell lung cancer. The sequencing here drew on lung tumor tissue, taken at surgery. CDR3 bases: TGTGCCAGCAGCCGGAACAGGGGGCAAGAGACCCAGTACTTC. Translation: CASSRNRGQETQYF.